The sample holds one count of the clone carrying this T cell receptor beta chain. Described time point: cycle 4 day 1 (C4D1), after less than seven weeks of nivolumab. Relapses following autologous stem cell transplantation were seen in all patients, with brentuximab vedotin exposure varying. This sample was taken from a study of PD-1 blockade in classical Hodgkin lymphoma. This CDR3 is 13 amino acids long. Trimming pared 3 bases from V and 4 bases from J, leaving 7 bases between. Looked up from germline, CDR1 is KGHSH and CDR2 is LQKENI. The assay was immunoSEQ multiplex PCR, and TCRdb's table has in-frame clones only and misses some. The sample yields roughly 39,000 clones, about 80% seen once.

The sample was peripheral blood mononuclear cells (PBMCs), taken before the fourth cycle of nivolumab. V and J are TRBV18 and TRBJ2-1, with a weak D call TRBD1 (6 bases). The clonotype comes from a human donor with classical Hodgkin lymphoma. The CDR3, as DNA: TGTGCCAGCTCACCGGACAGTTACAATGAGCAGTTCTTC. Translation: CASSPDSYNEQFF.